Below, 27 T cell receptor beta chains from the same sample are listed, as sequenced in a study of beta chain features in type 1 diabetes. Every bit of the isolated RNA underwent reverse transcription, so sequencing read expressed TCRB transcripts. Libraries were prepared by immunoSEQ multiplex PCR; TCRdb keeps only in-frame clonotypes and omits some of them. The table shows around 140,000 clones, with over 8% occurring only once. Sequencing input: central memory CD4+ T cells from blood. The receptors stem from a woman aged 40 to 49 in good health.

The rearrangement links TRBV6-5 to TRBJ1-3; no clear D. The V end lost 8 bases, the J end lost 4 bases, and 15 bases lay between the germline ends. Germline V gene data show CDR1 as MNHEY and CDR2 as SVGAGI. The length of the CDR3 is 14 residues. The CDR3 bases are TGTGCCAGCTGGAGCCTTTTCTCCGGAAACACCATATATTTT. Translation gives CASWSLFSGNTIYF.

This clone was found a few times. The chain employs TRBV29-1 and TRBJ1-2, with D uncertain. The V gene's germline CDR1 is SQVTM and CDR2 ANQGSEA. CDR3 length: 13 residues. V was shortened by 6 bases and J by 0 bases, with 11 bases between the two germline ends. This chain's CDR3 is CSVNSGANYGYTF. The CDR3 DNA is TGCAGCGTAAATTCCGGAGCTAACTATGGCTACACCTTC.

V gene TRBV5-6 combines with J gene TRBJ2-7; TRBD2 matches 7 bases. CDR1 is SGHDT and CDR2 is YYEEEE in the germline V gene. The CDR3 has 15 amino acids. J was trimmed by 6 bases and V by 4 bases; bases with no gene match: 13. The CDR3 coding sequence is TGTGCCAGCAGCCTACCCGGGGGGACTCCTTCCGAGCAGTACTTC. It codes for CASSLPGGTPSEQYF. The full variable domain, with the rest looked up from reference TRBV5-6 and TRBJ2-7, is DAGVTQSPTHLIKTRGQQVTLRCSPKSGHDTVSWYQQALGQGPQFIFQYYEEEERQRGNFPDRFSGHQFPNYSSELNVNALLLGDSALYLCASSLPGGTPSEQYFGPGTRLTVT.

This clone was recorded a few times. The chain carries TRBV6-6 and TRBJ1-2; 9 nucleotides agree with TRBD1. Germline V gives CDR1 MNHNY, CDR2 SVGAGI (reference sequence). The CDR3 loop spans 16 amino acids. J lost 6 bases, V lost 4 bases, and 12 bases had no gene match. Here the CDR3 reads CASSSEGNRGRDGYTF. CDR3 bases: TGTGCCAGCAGTTCCGAGGGGAACAGGGGGCGCGATGGCTACACCTTC.

The CDR3 DNA follows: TGTGCCAGCGCCCGATGGAGGACGAACACCGGGGAGCTGTTTTTT. Translated: CASARWRTNTGELFF. The chain joins TRBV9 to TRBJ2-2; D perhaps matches TRBD2 (5 bases). Germline CDR1 and CDR2: SGDLS and YYNGEE. Trimming took off 7 bases at V and 0 bases at J, with 13 bases between the two ends. The CDR3 loop spans 15 amino acids.

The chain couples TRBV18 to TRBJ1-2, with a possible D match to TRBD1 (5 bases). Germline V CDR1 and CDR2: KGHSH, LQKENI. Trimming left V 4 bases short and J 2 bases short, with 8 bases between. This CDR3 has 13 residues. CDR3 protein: CASSQDKNYGYTF. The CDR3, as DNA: TGTGCCAGCTCACAGGACAAAAACTATGGCTACACCTTC.

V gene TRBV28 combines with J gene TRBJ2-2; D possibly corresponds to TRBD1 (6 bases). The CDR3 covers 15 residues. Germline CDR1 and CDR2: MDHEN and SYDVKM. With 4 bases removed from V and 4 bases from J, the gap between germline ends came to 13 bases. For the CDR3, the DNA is TGTGCCAGCAGTTCAGGACAGAGAGTCACCGGGGAGCTGTTTTTT. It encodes CASSSGQRVTGELFF.

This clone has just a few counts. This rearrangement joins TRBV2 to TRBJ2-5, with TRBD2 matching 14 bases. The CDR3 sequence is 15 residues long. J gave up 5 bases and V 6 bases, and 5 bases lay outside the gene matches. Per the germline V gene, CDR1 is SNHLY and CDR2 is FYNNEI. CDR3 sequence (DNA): TGTGCCAGCAGGACTAGCGGGGGGGCCGTGGAGACCCAGTACTTC. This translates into CASRTSGGAVETQYF.

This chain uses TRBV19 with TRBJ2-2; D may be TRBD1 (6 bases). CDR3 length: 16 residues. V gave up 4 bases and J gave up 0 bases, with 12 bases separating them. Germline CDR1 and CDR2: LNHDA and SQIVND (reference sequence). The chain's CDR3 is CASSRSDSPNTGELFF. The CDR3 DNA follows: TGTGCCAGTAGTAGATCGGACAGCCCGAACACCGGGGAGCTGTTTTTT.

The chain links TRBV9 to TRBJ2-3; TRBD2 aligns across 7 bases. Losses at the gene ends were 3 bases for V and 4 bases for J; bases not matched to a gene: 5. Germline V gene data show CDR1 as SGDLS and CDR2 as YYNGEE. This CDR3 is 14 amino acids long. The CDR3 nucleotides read TGTGCCAGCAGCGGACTAGCAGGGCCAGATACGCAGTATTTT. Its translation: CASSGLAGPDTQYF.

Here the CDR3 reads CASSDSAGGNLYNEQFF. The CDR3 nucleotides read TGTGCCAGCAGTGACTCTGCGGGGGGGAACCTATACAATGAGCAGTTCTTC. The rearrangement links TRBV6-4 to TRBJ2-1, with 9 bases aligning to TRBD2. The CDR3 is made up of 17 amino acids. Germline-derived CDR1 and CDR2 are MRHNA and SNTAGT. The trim removed 0 bases at V and 4 bases at J, leaving 7 bases unmatched.

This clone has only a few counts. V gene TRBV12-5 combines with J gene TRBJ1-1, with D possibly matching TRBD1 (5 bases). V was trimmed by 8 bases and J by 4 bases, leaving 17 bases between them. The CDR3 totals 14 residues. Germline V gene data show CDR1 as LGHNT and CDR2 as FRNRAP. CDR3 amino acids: CASQDSSSVTEAFF. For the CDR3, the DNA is TGTGCTAGTCAAGACAGTTCTTCGGTCACTGAAGCTTTCTTT.

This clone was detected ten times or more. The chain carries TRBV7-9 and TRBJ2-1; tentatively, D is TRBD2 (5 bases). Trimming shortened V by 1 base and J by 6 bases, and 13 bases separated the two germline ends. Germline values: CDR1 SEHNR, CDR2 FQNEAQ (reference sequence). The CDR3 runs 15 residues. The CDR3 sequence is CASSLGQRFTNEQFF. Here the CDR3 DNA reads TGTGCCAGCAGCTTAGGGCAGCGGTTCACCAATGAGCAGTTCTTC.

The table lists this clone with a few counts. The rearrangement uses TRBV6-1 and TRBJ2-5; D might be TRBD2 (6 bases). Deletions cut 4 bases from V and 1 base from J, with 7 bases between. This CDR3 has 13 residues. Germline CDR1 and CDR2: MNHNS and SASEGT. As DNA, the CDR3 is TGTGCCAGCAGTGGACTAGTCCAAGAGACCCAGTACTTC. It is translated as CASSGLVQETQYF.

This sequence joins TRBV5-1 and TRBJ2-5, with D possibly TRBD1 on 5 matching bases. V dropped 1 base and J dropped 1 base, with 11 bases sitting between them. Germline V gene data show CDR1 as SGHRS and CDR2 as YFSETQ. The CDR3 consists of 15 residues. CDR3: CASSLQGRLQETQYF. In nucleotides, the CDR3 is TGCGCCAGCAGCTTGCAGGGAAGACTCCAAGAGACCCAGTACTTC. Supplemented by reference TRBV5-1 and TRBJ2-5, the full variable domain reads KAGVTQTPRYLIKTRGQQVTLSCSPISGHRSVSWYQQTPGQGLQFLFEYFSETQRNKGNFPGRFSGRQFSNSRSEMNVSTLELGDSALYLCASSLQGRLQETQYFGPGTRLLVL.

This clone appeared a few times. CDR3 bases: TGTGCCACCAGCAATCGCGGCGGGGGAAGGGGAAACATTCAGTACTTC. It specifies CATSNRGGGRGNIQYF. This chain uses TRBV15 with TRBJ2-4; 7 bases fit TRBD2. After removal of 4 bases from V and 6 bases from J, the junction contained 12 bases not matched to a gene. This CDR3 has 16 residues. In germline, CDR1 is LNHNV, CDR2 YYDKDF (reference sequence).

In DNA form, the CDR3 reads TGTGCCAGCAGTGAGAGAATAAGTGTGGGCTACACCTTC. It specifies CASSERISVGYTF. The J gene is TRBJ1-2, the V gene TRBV6-5; no clear D. V was cut by 5 bases and J by 8 bases, with 15 bases left in between. The CDR3 length is 13 residues. Germline CDR1 is MNHEY and CDR2 is SVGAGI.

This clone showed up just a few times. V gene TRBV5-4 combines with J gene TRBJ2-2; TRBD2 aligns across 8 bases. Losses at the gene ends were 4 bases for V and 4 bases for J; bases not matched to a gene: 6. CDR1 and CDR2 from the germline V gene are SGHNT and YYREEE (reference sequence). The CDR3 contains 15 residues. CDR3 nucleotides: TGTGCCAGCAGCCCCGCTACTAGCGGCACCGGGGAGCTGTTTTTT. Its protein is CASSPATSGTGELFF.

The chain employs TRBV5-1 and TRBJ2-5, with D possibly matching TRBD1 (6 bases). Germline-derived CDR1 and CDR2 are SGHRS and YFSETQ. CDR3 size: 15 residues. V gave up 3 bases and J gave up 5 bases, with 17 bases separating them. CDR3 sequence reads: CASSSQGAGAETQYF. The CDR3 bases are TGCGCCAGCAGCTCCCAAGGTGCAGGGGCCGAGACCCAGTACTTC.

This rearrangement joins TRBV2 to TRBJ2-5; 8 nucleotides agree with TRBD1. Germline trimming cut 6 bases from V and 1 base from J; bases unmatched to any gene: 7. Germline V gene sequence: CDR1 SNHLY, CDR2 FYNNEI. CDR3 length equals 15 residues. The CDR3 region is CASSEATGGQETQYF. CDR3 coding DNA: TGTGCCAGCAGCGAGGCCACAGGGGGCCAAGAGACCCAGTACTTC.

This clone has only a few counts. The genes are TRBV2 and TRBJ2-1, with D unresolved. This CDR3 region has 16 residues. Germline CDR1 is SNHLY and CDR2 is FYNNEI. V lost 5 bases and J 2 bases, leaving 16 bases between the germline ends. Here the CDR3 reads CASSPHLGRTYNEQFF. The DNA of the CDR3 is TGTGCCAGCAGTCCTCACCTTGGTAGAACCTACAATGAGCAGTTCTTC.

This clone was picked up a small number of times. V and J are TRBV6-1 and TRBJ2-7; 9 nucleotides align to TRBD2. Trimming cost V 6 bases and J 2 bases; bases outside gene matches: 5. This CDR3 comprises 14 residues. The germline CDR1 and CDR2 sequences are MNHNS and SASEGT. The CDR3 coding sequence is TGTGCCAGCAGCCCTAGACTAGCGGCCTACGAGCAGTACTTC. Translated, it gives CASSPRLAAYEQYF.

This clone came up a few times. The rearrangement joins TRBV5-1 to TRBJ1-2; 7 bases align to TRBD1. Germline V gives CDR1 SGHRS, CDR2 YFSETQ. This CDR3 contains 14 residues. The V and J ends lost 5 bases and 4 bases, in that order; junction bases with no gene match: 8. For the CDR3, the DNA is TGCGCCAGCAGTACGACAGGGTTCGGCTATGGCTACACCTTC. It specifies CASSTTGFGYGYTF.

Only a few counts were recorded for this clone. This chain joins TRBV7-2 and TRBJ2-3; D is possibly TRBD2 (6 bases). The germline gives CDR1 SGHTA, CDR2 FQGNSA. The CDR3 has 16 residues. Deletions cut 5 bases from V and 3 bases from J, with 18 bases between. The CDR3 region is CASSPQSGLTTDTQYF. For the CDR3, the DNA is TGTGCCAGCAGCCCCCAGTCCGGACTAACGACAGATACGCAGTATTTT.

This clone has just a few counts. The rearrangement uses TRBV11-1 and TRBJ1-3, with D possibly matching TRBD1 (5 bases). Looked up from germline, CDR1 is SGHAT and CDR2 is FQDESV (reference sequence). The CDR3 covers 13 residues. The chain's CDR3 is CVTRDFSGNTIYF. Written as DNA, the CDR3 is TGTGTCACACGGGACTTCTCTGGAAACACCATATATTTT.

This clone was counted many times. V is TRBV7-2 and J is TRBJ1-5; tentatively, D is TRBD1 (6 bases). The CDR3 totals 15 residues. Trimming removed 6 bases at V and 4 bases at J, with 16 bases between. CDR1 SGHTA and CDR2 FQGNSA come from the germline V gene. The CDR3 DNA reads TGTGCCAGCAGTCCGGACAGCGCCGGAAATCAGCCCCAGCATTTT. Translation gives CASSPDSAGNQPQHF.

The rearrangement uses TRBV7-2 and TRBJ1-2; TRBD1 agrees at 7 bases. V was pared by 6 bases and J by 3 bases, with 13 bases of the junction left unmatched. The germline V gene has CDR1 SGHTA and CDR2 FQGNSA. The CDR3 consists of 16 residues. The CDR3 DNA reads TGTGCCAGCAGTCCCGGAGGGGACAGAAAACACTATGGCTACACCTTC. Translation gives CASSPGGDRKHYGYTF.